The 22 T cell receptor beta chains presented below share a single source sample, sequenced in a study of T cells in Graves' hyperthyroidism and ophthalmopathy. TCR beta CDR3 sequences were amplified from RNA transcripts. HTBI primers drove first-round RT-PCR of the TCR CDR3. MiXCR, applied by TCRdb to the multiplex PCR reads, yields one record per CDR3 protein. Of more than 450,000 distinct CDR3 sequences in the sample, about 14% were seen once. Sequencing input: blood. These TCRs come from a woman aged 40 to 50 with Graves' hyperthyroidism.

This clonotype has a count of ten or more. The chain uses TRBV28 and TRBJ2-3, with a tentative D call TRBD2 (5 bases). The germline gives CDR1 MDHEN, CDR2 SYDVKM. The CDR3 has 14 residues. V dropped 6 bases and J dropped 7 bases, with 17 bases sitting between them. CDR3 in amino acids: CASSHAGGLNTQYF. CDR3 nucleotides: TGTGCCAGCAGCCATGCCGGCGGGCTGAATACGCAGTATTTT.

Notes on this clonotype: A much larger clone is a single base away; this may be a read error. The J gene is TRBJ2-7, the V gene TRBV28; TRBD1 is a possible D gene (5 bases). Per germline, CDR1 MDHEN and CDR2 SYDVKM. This CDR3 has 14 amino acids. Trimming shortened V by 5 bases and J by 7 bases, and 18 bases separated the two germline ends. For the CDR3, the DNA is TGTGCCAGCAGTGATCTAACAGGCCAAGGGGAGCAGTACTTC. Translating it yields CASSDLTGQGEQYF. Full variable domain (remainder filled in from reference TRBV28 and TRBJ2-7): DVKVTQSSRYLVKRTGEKVFLECVQDMDHENMFWYRQDPGLGLRLIYFSYDVKMKEKGDIPEGYSVSREKKERFSLILESASTNQTSMYLCASSDLTGQGEQYFGPGTRLTVT.

This clonotype showed up many times. The rearrangement uses TRBV20-1 and TRBJ2-7, with no clear D. CDR1 DFQATT and CDR2 SNEGSKA come from the germline V gene (reference sequence). V lost 0 bases and J 1 base, leaving 13 bases between the germline ends. The CDR3 runs 15 residues. CDR3: CSARDPNGKSYEQYF. In nucleotides, the CDR3 is TGCAGTGCTAGAGATCCAAACGGAAAGTCCTACGAGCAGTACTTC.

The chain employs TRBV27 and TRBJ2-2; TRBD2 matches 7 bases. The CDR3 is 14 residues long. From germline, CDR1 is MNHEY and CDR2 SMNVEV (reference sequence). V lost 8 bases to trimming and J lost 4 bases; unmatched junction nucleotides: 7. The CDR3 DNA reads TGTGCCAGCGGAATAGCGGGTATCACCGGGGAGCTGTTTTTT. Translation: CASGIAGITGELFF.

The J gene is TRBJ2-4, the V gene TRBV28; D is unresolved. This CDR3 region has 14 residues. Trimming pared 7 bases from V and 8 bases from J, leaving 18 bases between. The germline CDR1 and CDR2 sequences are MDHEN and SYDVKM. The CDR3: CASTLHGTKDIQYF. The CDR3 nucleotides read TGTGCCAGCACCCTACACGGAACAAAGGACATTCAGTACTTC.

A few counts support this clonotype. The chain couples TRBV30 to TRBJ2-3, with a weak D call TRBD1 (6 bases). This CDR3 comprises 16 residues. Germline-derived CDR1 and CDR2 are GTSNPN and SVGIG (reference sequence). V was pared by 2 bases and J by 0 bases, with 15 bases between. CDR3 in DNA: TGTGCCTGGAGTTCGATAGGGGGAGATAGCACAGATACGCAGTATTTT. Its protein product is CAWSSIGGDSTDTQYF.

This clonotype has ten or more counts. J is TRBJ1-6 and V is TRBV10-3, with a weak D call TRBD1 (5 bases). The germline V gene has CDR1 ENHRY and CDR2 SYGVKD. Trimming took off 3 bases at V and 4 bases at J, with 7 bases between the two ends. CDR3 length equals 14 residues. Written as DNA, the CDR3 is TGTGCCATCAGTGACGGGGGATATAATTCACCCCTCCACTTT. It encodes CAISDGGYNSPLHF.

The gene calls are TRBV6-1 and TRBJ2-5; no firm D call. Germline loops: CDR1 MNHNS, CDR2 SASEGT. The CDR3 spans 13 residues. V lost 7 bases and J lost 0, with 9 bases in between. The CDR3 DNA reads as TGTGCCAGCATCCGGACGAACCAAGAGACCCAGTACTTC. Its protein is CASIRTNQETQYF.

In this sample, this clonotype turned up many times. CDR3 sequence: CASRRGGIDEQYF. CDR3 bases: TGTGCCAGCAGGCGGGGGGGTATCGACGAGCAGTACTTC. The chain carries TRBV11-2 and TRBJ2-7, with 9 positions matching TRBD2. Unmatched junction bases numbered 5, after V lost 6 bases and J lost 5 bases. The CDR3 consists of 13 residues. Germline CDR1 and CDR2: SGHAT and FQNNGV.

This clonotype was observed many times. The chain combines TRBV7-2 with TRBJ2-7, with TRBD1 matching 8 bases. The length of the CDR3 is 16 residues. Germline V gene sequence: CDR1 SGHTA, CDR2 FQGNSA. J was trimmed by 6 bases and V by 0 bases; bases with no gene match: 10. The CDR3 here is CASSLAMVRGRSEQYF. CDR3 coding DNA: TGTGCCAGCAGCTTAGCAATGGTCAGGGGGCGTTCCGAGCAGTACTTC.

This clonotype has at least ten counts. This chain links TRBV29-1 with TRBJ2-7; perhaps TRBD2 as D (5 bases). The CDR3 is 14 residues long. The V gene's germline CDR1 is SQVTM and CDR2 ANQGSEA. The ends were cut back, 6 bases at V and 5 bases at J, with 20 bases in the middle. CDR3 region: CSVASTRGVHEQYF. The CDR3 nucleotides read TGCAGCGTAGCATCGACACGGGGTGTCCACGAGCAGTACTTC.

J is TRBJ2-5 and V is TRBV27; TRBD1 matches at 9 bases. The CDR3 extends over 14 amino acids. The germline gives CDR1 MNHEY, CDR2 SMNVEV (reference sequence). V trimming: 7 bases; J trimming: 3 bases; junction bases outside the gene matches: 6. The CDR3 DNA reads TGTGCCAGCATCCTCCGGGACAGGGAAGAGACCCAGTACTTC. It is translated as CASILRDREETQYF.

This clonotype has more than one count but fewer than ten. This chain connects TRBV4-1 to TRBJ2-3, with TRBD2 matching 10 bases. The J segment lost 2 bases and the V segment lost 6 bases, leaving 5 bases of the junction unmatched. Germline lookup yields CDR1 MGHRA and CDR2 YSYEKL. CDR3 size: 15 residues. CDR3 loop: CASRLAGLHTDTQYF. In DNA, the CDR3 is TGCGCCAGCAGACTAGCGGGACTACACACAGATACGCAGTATTTT.

This clonotype was counted a single time. This could be a read error, since a much larger clone is one nucleotide away. J is TRBJ1-2 and V is TRBV27; D unresolved. V dropped 8 bases and J dropped 0 bases, with 10 bases sitting between them. The germline CDR1 and CDR2 sequences are MNHEY and SMNVEV (reference sequence). The CDR3 totals 13 residues. The CDR3 DNA reads as TGTGCCAGCGGAGCACCAGCTAACTATGGCTACACCTTC. Protein product: CASGAPANYGYTF.

J is TRBJ2-7 and V is TRBV30, with 11 bases identical to TRBD1. Germline-derived CDR1 and CDR2 are GTSNPN and SVGIG (reference sequence). The CDR3 sequence is 14 residues long. Germline trimming cut 7 bases from V and 4 bases from J; bases unmatched to any gene: 9. CDR3 in DNA: TGTGCCTCCACAGGGACAGGGGGTGGTTACGAGCAGTACTTC. This encodes CASTGTGGGYEQYF.

Ten or more counts support this clonotype. This chain joins TRBV20-1 and TRBJ2-7; no reliable D call. The length of the CDR3 is 11 residues. V lost 3 bases to trimming and J lost 3 bases, with 6 bases between them. The germline V gene has CDR1 DFQATT and CDR2 SNEGSKA (reference sequence). CDR3 DNA: TGCAGTGCTAGTACTCTCTACGAGCAGTACTTC. Protein: CSASTLYEQYF.

This clonotype has at least ten counts. V is TRBV27 and J is TRBJ1-5; D is perhaps TRBD1 (6 bases). V was trimmed by 5 bases and J by 6 bases, leaving 14 bases between them. Germline CDR1 reads MNHEY; CDR2 reads SMNVEV (reference sequence). The CDR3 extends over 14 amino acids. The CDR3 sequence: CASSTTGPAQPQHF. CDR3 in DNA: TGTGCCAGCAGTACCACAGGGCCGGCTCAGCCCCAGCATTTT.

This clonotype was observed a single time. It may be a read error: a sequence one base away is much more abundant. CDR3 nucleotides: TGCAGCGCCCGAACCGGGACAGCTAGCACAGATACGCAGCATTTT. Protein sequence: CSARTGTASTDTQHF. This chain joins TRBV29-1 and TRBJ2-3; 7 bases align to TRBD1. Near its end, the DNA agrees better with TRBJ1-5, so the J call may be wrong. This CDR3 is built from 15 residues. Germline V lookup: CDR1 SQVTM, CDR2 ANQGSEA.

This clonotype has at least ten counts. V and J are TRBV6-2 or TRBV6-3 and TRBJ1-5; TRBD1 aligns across 8 bases. V lost 7 bases, J lost 5 bases, and 4 bases stayed unmatched. Germline V gives CDR1 MNHEY, CDR2 SVGEGT. This CDR3 has 13 amino acids. The CDR3 protein is CASTPDRDQPQHF. The CDR3 DNA reads TGTGCCAGCACCCCGGACAGGGATCAGCCCCAGCATTTT.

The chain has TRBV4-1 and TRBJ2-1, with 8 positions matching TRBD2. V dropped 1 base and J dropped 4; count of bases not matched to a gene: 3. Germline CDR1 and CDR2: MGHRA and YSYEKL. The CDR3 is made up of 15 amino acids. CDR3 in amino acids: CASSQGTSRYNEQFF. DNA for the CDR3: TGCGCCAGCAGCCAAGGGACTAGCAGATACAATGAGCAGTTCTTC.

This clonotype was seen repeatedly, ten times or more. V usage is TRBV12-3 or TRBV12-4 and J usage is TRBJ2-2; D ambiguous. V was pared by 10 bases and J by 0 bases, with 9 bases between. This CDR3 region has 13 residues. This CDR3 is CAIEQANTGELFF. CDR3 sequence (DNA): TGTGCCATCGAACAAGCGAACACCGGGGAGCTGTTTTTT.

This clonotype has a handful of counts. The rearrangement links TRBV20-1 to TRBJ1-6, with 10 bases identical to TRBD1. Germline assignment: CDR1 DFQATT and CDR2 SNEGSKA (reference sequence). The V segment lost 6 bases and the J segment 7 bases; nucleotides outside the gene matches: 6. CDR3 length: 14 residues. The CDR3 region has the DNA TGCAGTGCCACCGGGACAGGGGCCAATTCACCCCTCCACTTT. Protein product: CSATGTGANSPLHF.